This passage covers 32 T cell receptor beta chains from one sample sequenced in a study of T cell changes during pregnancy in multiple sclerosis. Data came from immunoSEQ multiplex PCR; TCRdb stores just in-frame clones and leaves some out. The table lists about 60,000 clones, roughly 93% of them singletons. The material was peripheral blood, obtained in the second trimester of pregnancy. The origin of the receptors is a female donor with multiple sclerosis, enrolled in a pregnancy study.

The DNA for the CDR3 is TGCAGCGTACTTGTCCATAGCACAGATACGCAGTATTTT. The encoded protein is CSVLVHSTDTQYF. The chain is built from TRBV29-1 and TRBJ2-3; unclear D gene. The V end lost 6 bases, the J end lost 0 bases, and 10 bases lay between the germline ends. Germline assignment: CDR1 SQVTM and CDR2 ANQGSEA. CDR3 length: 13 residues.

The J gene is TRBJ1-1, the V gene TRBV7-9, with D possibly TRBD1 on 5 matching bases. Germline values: CDR1 SEHNR, CDR2 FQNEAQ (reference sequence). The V end was cut by 5 bases, the J end by 1 base, with 11 bases between. The CDR3 contains 14 residues. The CDR3 spells CASSPNRRNTEAFF. CDR3 nucleotide sequence: TGTGCCAGCAGCCCGAACAGGAGGAACACTGAAGCTTTCTTT.

The V and J genes are TRBV15 and TRBJ1-3; D not resolved. Trimming shortened V by 6 bases and J by 0 bases, and 9 bases separated the two germline ends. The CDR3 is 14 residues long. Per the germline V gene, CDR1 is LNHNV and CDR2 is YYDKDF (reference sequence). DNA for the CDR3: TGTGCCACCAGTCGGAGGAGCTCTGGAAACACCATATATTTT. Its protein product is CATSRRSSGNTIYF.

This chain uses TRBV5-5 with TRBJ1-4; D unresolved. The germline gives CDR1 SGHKS, CDR2 YYEKEE (reference sequence). The CDR3 runs 11 residues. V gave up 6 bases and J gave up 7 bases, with 7 bases separating them. The CDR3 spells CASTVGEKLFF. CDR3 nucleotide sequence: TGTGCCAGCACGGTCGGTGAAAAACTGTTTTTT.

Of note for this clone: In the same sample, other DNA sequences code for this CDR3. This chain uses TRBV9 with TRBJ2-2; perhaps TRBD2 as D (6 bases). V was pared by 0 bases and J by 5 bases, with 11 bases between. The CDR3 totals 15 residues. Germline V gene sequence: CDR1 SGDLS, CDR2 YYNGEE. The CDR3: CASSVETGGTGELFF. CDR3 nucleotides: TGTGCCAGCAGCGTAGAAACAGGAGGGACCGGGGAGCTGTTTTTT.

V usage is TRBV27 and J usage is TRBJ2-3; maybe TRBD1 (7 bases). Germline CDR1 and CDR2: MNHEY and SMNVEV (reference sequence). CDR3 size: 14 residues. Deletions cut 6 bases from V and 1 base from J, with 11 bases between. CDR3 sequence reads: CASRGRGGTDTQYF. The CDR3 nucleotides are TGTGCCAGCAGGGGCAGGGGGGGCACAGATACGCAGTATTTT.

The rearrangement joins TRBV7-8 to TRBJ1-1; tentative D call: TRBD1 (5 bases). Germline V gene data show CDR1 as SGHVS and CDR2 as FQNEAQ. This CDR3 is built from 15 residues. V lost 3 bases, J lost 2 bases, and 13 bases lay in between. CDR3 sequence (DNA): TGTGCCAGCAGCTTTGAGGCGCGGGGCAACACTGAAGCTTTCTTT. This encodes CASSFEARGNTEAFF.

V is TRBV5-6 and J is TRBJ2-1, with TRBD2 identical over 7 bases. V trimming: 0 bases; J trimming: 8 bases; junction bases outside the gene matches: 8. Germline values: CDR1 SGHDT, CDR2 YYEEEE. The length of the CDR3 is 15 residues. CDR3 sequence (DNA): TGTGCCAGCAGCTTGGCCCAAACTAGCGCCGATGAGCAGTTCTTC. Its protein product is CASSLAQTSADEQFF.

The rearrangement links TRBV6-5 to TRBJ1-1; D ambiguous. Trimming left V 2 bases short and J 3 bases short, with 7 bases between. Germline lookup yields CDR1 MNHEY and CDR2 SVGAGI. The CDR3 is made up of 13 amino acids. The CDR3 region has the DNA TGTGCCAGCAGTTACGGGCTTGACACTGAAGCTTTCTTT. Its translation is CASSYGLDTEAFF.

The V call is TRBV5-1, the J call TRBJ2-2, with unresolved D. The CDR3 runs to 13 residues. CDR1 is SGHRS, CDR2 YFSETQ, per germline. The V and J ends lost 6 bases and 1 base respectively, with 7 bases between them. CDR3 sequence (DNA): TGCGCCAGCACCCGGTTGAACACCGGGGAGCTGTTTTTT. Residues: CASTRLNTGELFF. Together with reference TRBV5-1 and TRBJ2-2, the CDR3 gives the full variable domain: KAGVTQTPRYLIKTRGQQVTLSCSPISGHRSVSWYQQTPGQGLQFLFEYFSETQRNKGNFPGRFSGRQFSNSRSEMNVSTLELGDSALYLCASTRLNTGELFFGEGSRLTVL.

The gene calls are TRBV28 and TRBJ1-6; 9 nucleotides line up with TRBD1. The CDR3 covers 13 residues. Germline V gene sequence: CDR1 MDHEN, CDR2 SYDVKM. The V gene end was trimmed by 8 bases and the J gene end by 11 bases; junction bases not matched to a gene: 7. CDR3 amino acids: CASGTGFAPPLHF. For the CDR3, the DNA is TGTGCCAGCGGGACAGGGTTCGCTCCACCCCTCCACTTT.

This sequence joins TRBV6-5 and TRBJ1-2, with D perhaps TRBD1 (5 bases). Germline loops: CDR1 MNHEY, CDR2 SVGAGI. Deletions cut 1 base from V and 0 bases from J, with 9 bases between. The CDR3 runs 15 residues. The CDR3 region has the DNA TGTGCCAGCAGTTACTGGGGGGACGCTAACTATGGCTACACCTTC. Translating it yields CASSYWGDANYGYTF.

This sequence joins TRBV28 and TRBJ1-5; 9 nucleotides match TRBD1. Germline trimming cut 8 bases from V and 4 bases from J; bases unmatched to any gene: 6. The CDR3 length is 14 residues. Germline V CDR1 and CDR2: MDHEN, SYDVKM. CDR3 residues: CASGLTGGNQPQHF. CDR3 nucleotides: TGTGCCAGCGGCCTGACAGGGGGAAATCAGCCCCAGCATTTT.

V usage is TRBV4-1 and J usage is TRBJ2-3; TRBD1 might be the D (6 bases). V was shortened by 1 base and J by 2 bases, with 16 bases between the two germline ends. In germline, CDR1 is MGHRA, CDR2 YSYEKL. CDR3 length: 17 residues. CDR3 DNA sequence: TGCGCCAGCAGCCAAGGACCCGGGACAACCACCACAGATACGCAGTATTTT. Translated, it gives CASSQGPGTTTTDTQYF.

The chain employs TRBV5-5 and TRBJ1-2, with a weak D call TRBD1 (5 bases). V gave up 6 bases and J gave up 6 bases, with 9 bases separating them. Germline CDR1 and CDR2: SGHKS and YYEKEE (reference sequence). The CDR3 length is 11 residues. The CDR3: CASTGGDGYTF. CDR3 coding DNA: TGTGCCAGCACCGGGGGGGATGGCTACACCTTC.

V usage is TRBV27 and J usage is TRBJ2-5; D might be TRBD1 (6 bases). This CDR3 spans 14 amino acids. Trimming left V 3 bases short and J 5 bases short, with 13 bases between. Germline CDR1 and CDR2: MNHEY and SMNVEV (reference sequence). The CDR3 DNA reads TGTGCCAGCAGTTTCTCACAGGGAACGGAGACCCAGTACTTC. Its translation is CASSFSQGTETQYF.

The rearrangement joins TRBV6-5 to TRBJ2-2, with D possibly being TRBD2 (5 bases). Trimming removed 8 bases from V and 4 bases from J, with 11 bases in between. The germline gives CDR1 MNHEY, CDR2 SVGAGI. The length of the CDR3 is 13 residues. CDR3 residues: CASRDWGTGELFF. In nucleotides, the CDR3 is TGTGCCAGCCGGGATTGGGGCACCGGGGAGCTGTTTTTT.

The chain has TRBV7-9 and TRBJ1-2; 10 bases are a match to TRBD1. Losses at the gene ends were 2 bases for V and 6 bases for J; bases not matched to a gene: 6. The CDR3 has 15 amino acids. CDR1 and CDR2 (germline): SEHNR, FQNEAQ (reference sequence). The CDR3 is CASSLRDRGFNGYTF. The DNA of the CDR3 is TGTGCCAGCAGCTTAAGGGACAGGGGATTTAATGGCTACACCTTC. The whole variable domain, filled in from reference TRBV7-9 and TRBJ1-2, reads DTGVSQNPRHKITKRGQNVTFRCDPISEHNRLYWYRQTLGQGPEFLTYFQNEAQLEKSRLLSDRFSAERPKGSFSTLEIQRTEQGDSAMYLCASSLRDRGFNGYTFGSGTRLTVV.

J is TRBJ2-5 and V is TRBV9, with D perhaps matching TRBD2 (5 bases). There are 13 residues in the CDR3. Germline V gives CDR1 SGDLS, CDR2 YYNGEE. The germline V and J ends were trimmed by 4 bases and 1 base, with 8 bases remaining between them. DNA for the CDR3: TGTGCCAGCAGCTCCCGGGGCCAAGAGACCCAGTACTTC. It specifies CASSSRGQETQYF.

The chain carries TRBV4-1 and TRBJ1-2, with 7 bases lining up with TRBD1. In germline, CDR1 is MGHRA, CDR2 YSYEKL. Unmatched junction bases numbered 12, after V lost 4 bases and J lost 4 bases. The CDR3 loop spans 16 amino acids. The CDR3 DNA sequence: TGCGCCAGCAGCCGCGGGCCGGGACAGTCTTCCTATGGCTACACCTTC. Residues: CASSRGPGQSSYGYTF.

V is TRBV27 and J is TRBJ1-4; unclear D gene. This CDR3 has 14 residues. Germline CDR1 is MNHEY and CDR2 is SMNVEV (reference sequence). V lost 7 bases to trimming and J lost 7 bases, with 16 bases between them. CDR3 nucleotide sequence: TGTGCCAGCACGTGGTTAGATTTACGTGAAAAACTGTTTTTT. As protein: CASTWLDLREKLFF.

The V call is TRBV19, the J call TRBJ1-2; possible D gene TRBD1, 6 bases. Trimming pared 5 bases from V and 4 bases from J, leaving 23 bases between. In germline, CDR1 is LNHDA, CDR2 SQIVND (reference sequence). The CDR3 is 17 amino acids. The CDR3: CASSAYSDRRDGYGYTF. CDR3 DNA: TGTGCCAGTAGTGCTTACTCGGACAGAAGGGATGGCTATGGCTACACCTTC.

This clone was observed once. This chain links TRBV5-4 with TRBJ1-1; 7 bases are shared with TRBD1. The trim removed 4 bases at V and 2 bases at J, leaving 8 bases unmatched. The CDR3 runs to 15 residues. Germline V gene lookup returns CDR1 SGHNT and CDR2 YYREEE (reference sequence). In DNA, the CDR3 is TGTGCCAGCAGCCCATGGGACAGCCAAAACACTGAAGCTTTCTTT. It yields the protein CASSPWDSQNTEAFF. Looking up the rest from reference TRBV5-4 and TRBJ1-1 gives the full variable domain: ETGVTQSPTHLIKTRGQQVTLRCSSQSGHNTVSWYQQALGQGPQFIFQYYREEENGRGNFPPRFSGLQFPNYSSELNVNALELDDSALYLCASSPWDSQNTEAFFGQGTRLTVV.

This chain uses TRBV18 with TRBJ2-3; 7 bases are shared with TRBD1. The CDR3 length is 15 residues. Trimming took 4 bases from V and 0 from J; bases not matched to a gene: 4. The germline V gene has CDR1 KGHSH and CDR2 LQKENI. Here the CDR3 DNA reads TGTGCCAGCTCACAGCGACAGGGTAGCACAGATACGCAGTATTTT. Translation: CASSQRQGSTDTQYF. The full variable domain, rest sourced from reference TRBV18 and TRBJ2-3, is NAGVMQNPRHLVRRRGQEARLRCSPMKGHSHVYWYRQLPEEGLKFMVYLQKENIIDESGMPKERFSAEFPKEGPSILRIQQVVRGDSAAYFCASSQRQGSTDTQYFGPGTRLTVL.

This chain uses TRBV18 with TRBJ1-1; TRBD1 agrees at 7 bases. Germline V gene lookup returns CDR1 KGHSH and CDR2 LQKENI. This CDR3 comprises 14 residues. V shed 6 bases, J shed 8 bases, and the junction held 12 bases outside the gene matches. CDR3: CASSSSYRGSEAFF. Here the CDR3 DNA reads TGTGCCAGCTCCTCATCTTACAGGGGATCGGAAGCTTTCTTT. Together with reference TRBV18 and TRBJ1-1, the CDR3 gives the full variable domain: NAGVMQNPRHLVRRRGQEARLRCSPMKGHSHVYWYRQLPEEGLKFMVYLQKENIIDESGMPKERFSAEFPKEGPSILRIQQVVRGDSAAYFCASSSSYRGSEAFFGQGTRLTVV.

This clone was picked up a small number of times. The V and J genes are TRBV6-6 and TRBJ1-1; 10 bases fit TRBD1. This CDR3 comprises 15 residues. Per germline, CDR1 MNHNY and CDR2 SVGAGI (reference sequence). V lost 6 bases to trimming and J lost 0 bases; unmatched junction nucleotides: 4. The CDR3 bases are TGTGCCAGCAGCCGGGGACAGGGGATGAACACTGAAGCTTTCTTT. Residues: CASSRGQGMNTEAFF.

This rearrangement joins TRBV5-1 to TRBJ1-1; 7 bases agree with TRBD1. The CDR3 spans 15 residues. Germline lookup yields CDR1 SGHRS and CDR2 YFSETQ. V trimming: 3 bases; J trimming: 4 bases; junction bases outside the gene matches: 9. CDR3 loop: CASSWGTAGVTEAFF. CDR3 DNA sequence: TGCGCCAGCAGCTGGGGGACAGCGGGAGTCACTGAAGCTTTCTTT. Supplemented by reference TRBV5-1 and TRBJ1-1, the full variable domain reads KAGVTQTPRYLIKTRGQQVTLSCSPISGHRSVSWYQQTPGQGLQFLFEYFSETQRNKGNFPGRFSGRQFSNSRSEMNVSTLELGDSALYLCASSWGTAGVTEAFFGQGTRLTVV.

The chain uses TRBV5-1 and TRBJ2-2; possibly TRBD1 for D (5 bases). The length of the CDR3 is 16 residues. Germline lookup yields CDR1 SGHRS and CDR2 YFSETQ. Trimming removed 2 bases from V and 3 bases from J, with 14 bases in between. The CDR3 coding sequence is TGCGCCAGCAGCTTATTAGGGGCGTCTGACACCGGGGAGCTGTTTTTT. Residues: CASSLLGASDTGELFF.

The rearrangement uses TRBV7-2 and TRBJ2-1; 11 nucleotides align to TRBD2. V lost 0 bases, J lost 9 bases, and 4 bases stayed unmatched. The CDR3 is 15 residues long. The V gene's germline CDR1 is SGHTA and CDR2 FQGNSA. CDR3 protein: CASSLAASGGLEQFF. Here the CDR3 DNA reads TGTGCCAGCAGCTTAGCGGCTAGCGGGGGGCTTGAGCAGTTCTTC.

The chain employs TRBV4-2 and TRBJ1-3, with 7 bases aligning to TRBD1. V lost 1 base and J lost 3; bases outside the gene matches: 3. Germline V gene sequence: CDR1 LGHNA, CDR2 YNFKEQ. The CDR3 length is 15 residues. CDR3 nucleotides: TGTGCCAGCAGCCAAGGGGACAGTGATGGAAACACCATATATTTT. Translation gives CASSQGDSDGNTIYF.

The rearrangement uses TRBV11-2 and TRBJ1-6, with a possible D match to TRBD1 (6 bases). The germline gives CDR1 SGHAT, CDR2 FQNNGV. V lost 3 bases to trimming and J lost 9 bases, with 12 bases between them. The CDR3 contains 14 residues. This CDR3 is CASSLAGVTSPLHF. The CDR3 bases are TGTGCCAGCAGCTTGGCAGGGGTTACTTCACCCCTCCACTTT.

The rearrangement joins TRBV6-1 to TRBJ2-1, with D possibly matching TRBD2 (5 bases). CDR1 is MNHNS, CDR2 SASEGT, per germline. This CDR3 region has 16 residues. Trimming shortened V by 0 bases and J by 11 bases, and 20 bases separated the two germline ends. CDR3 loop: CASSEAAGDYSMKQFF. The CDR3 coding sequence is TGTGCCAGCAGTGAAGCTGCGGGCGACTACTCAATGAAGCAGTTCTTC.